The 15 T cell receptor beta chains below all came from one sample that was sequenced in a study of blood T cell repertoires in COVID-19. Using immunoSEQ multiplex PCR, the repertoire was profiled, and TCRdb retains in-frame clones only, with some absent. This repertoire shows approximately 99,000 clones, more than 70% found once; its top ten account for roughly 21%. Sequenced sample: peripheral blood. The receptors stem from a human donor in a cohort sampled during active COVID-19.

CDR3 sequence reads: CASSTPGGYEQYF. CDR3 in DNA: TGTGCCAGCAGTACCCCGGGGGGCTACGAGCAGTACTTC. V and J are TRBV27 and TRBJ2-7; 7 bases match TRBD2. V shed 5 bases, J shed 3 bases, and the junction held 4 bases outside the gene matches. From germline, CDR1 is MNHEY and CDR2 SMNVEV (reference sequence). The CDR3 is made up of 13 amino acids.

The rearrangement uses TRBV7-2 and TRBJ2-3, with D perhaps matching TRBD2 (5 bases). The CDR3 runs 14 residues. V lost 3 bases, J lost 2 bases, and 9 bases lay in between. CDR1 and CDR2 from the germline V gene are SGHTA and FQGNSA. The CDR3: CASSFSGLTDTQYF. CDR3 nucleotide sequence: TGTGCCAGCAGCTTCTCCGGACTCACAGATACGCAGTATTTT.

This clone was seen only once. The chain couples TRBV2 to TRBJ2-7, with TRBD1 matching over 9 bases. This CDR3 has 12 amino acids. Per the germline V gene, CDR1 is SNHLY and CDR2 is FYNNEI. The J segment lost 3 bases and the V segment lost 8 bases, leaving 2 bases of the junction unmatched. For the CDR3, the DNA is TGTGCCAGCCCGGGACAGGGCTACGAGCAGTACTTC. It is translated as CASPGQGYEQYF.

This chain uses TRBV5-1 with TRBJ2-7; 10 bases line up with TRBD1. Germline CDR1 reads SGHRS; CDR2 reads YFSETQ. CDR3 length: 14 amino acids. Trimming removed 0 bases from V and 5 bases from J; junction bases left unmatched: 2. Here the CDR3 reads CASSLGDRGHEQYF. For the CDR3, the DNA is TGCGCCAGCAGCTTGGGGGACAGGGGCCACGAGCAGTACTTC.

The chain combines TRBV6-1 with TRBJ2-2, with 8 bases fitting TRBD2. The CDR3 extends over 16 amino acids. CDR1 and CDR2 (germline): MNHNS, SASEGT. The trim removed 1 base at V and 7 bases at J, leaving 8 bases unmatched. The CDR3 protein is CASSEGLVLAGGELFF. The CDR3 DNA reads TGTGCCAGCAGTGAAGGCCTGGTTCTAGCGGGCGGGGAGCTGTTTTTT.

The V gene is TRBV6-4, the J gene TRBJ2-1; TRBD2 matches 10 bases. Germline CDR1 reads MRHNA; CDR2 reads SNTAGT. The V gene end was trimmed by 5 bases and the J gene end by 8 bases; junction bases not matched to a gene: 12. There are 16 residues in the CDR3. The CDR3 region is CASSQEASGSPHEQFF. CDR3 nucleotide sequence: TGTGCCAGCAGTCAAGAGGCTAGCGGGAGTCCCCATGAGCAGTTCTTC.

The chain uses TRBV7-3 and TRBJ2-2, with 7 bases that match TRBD1. Looked up from germline, CDR1 is SGHTA and CDR2 is FQGTGA. V shed 3 bases, J shed 7 bases, and the junction held 11 bases outside the gene matches. The CDR3 spans 16 residues. CDR3 in amino acids: CASSFTPTGASGELFF. The CDR3 region has the DNA TGTGCCAGCAGCTTCACCCCCACAGGGGCGAGCGGGGAGCTGTTTTTT.

This clone has only a few counts. The J gene is TRBJ1-6, the V gene TRBV6-5, with TRBD1 identical over 7 bases. The V and J ends lost 2 bases and 10 bases, in that order; junction bases with no gene match: 8. The germline V gene has CDR1 MNHEY and CDR2 SVGAGI. This CDR3 region has 15 residues. Written as DNA, the CDR3 is TGTGCCAGCAGTTACAGACAGGGAACGACCTCACCCCTCCACTTT. This encodes CASSYRQGTTSPLHF.

The chain employs TRBV19 and TRBJ2-7; the match to TRBD1 covers 9 bases. Germline CDR1 reads LNHDA; CDR2 reads SQIVND (reference sequence). J gave up 3 bases and V 6 bases, and 6 bases lay outside the gene matches. This CDR3 contains 14 residues. The DNA of the CDR3 is TGTGCCAGTAGGAGGGGACAGGGAGACTACGAGCAGTACTTC. Translating it yields CASRRGQGDYEQYF.

This clone has only a few counts. This rearrangement joins TRBV5-1 to TRBJ2-7, with D perhaps TRBD2 (5 bases). The V end lost 0 bases, the J end lost 7 bases, and 8 bases lay between the germline ends. The CDR3 has 12 residues. Germline CDR1 SGHRS, CDR2 YFSETQ. CDR3 amino acids: CASSLGGIEQYF. The CDR3 coding sequence is TGCGCCAGCAGCTTGGGAGGGATTGAGCAGTACTTC.

The chain has TRBV19 and TRBJ1-6; D is possibly TRBD1 (6 bases). CDR1 and CDR2 (germline): LNHDA, SQIVND (reference sequence). V lost 3 bases to trimming and J lost 4 bases, with 13 bases between them. This CDR3 is built from 16 residues. This chain's CDR3 is CASSMRGAVYNSPLHF. In DNA form, the CDR3 reads TGTGCCAGTAGTATGCGGGGGGCAGTATATAATTCACCCCTCCACTTT.

This chain uses TRBV3-1 (or the pseudogene TRBV3-2) with TRBJ2-1; D may be TRBD2 (6 bases). The CDR3 consists of 15 residues. V was pared by 4 bases and J by 1 base, with 11 bases between. CDR1 and CDR2 (germline): LGHDT, YNNKEL (reference sequence). The CDR3 coding sequence is TGTGCCAGCAGCCGGACGGGAGTATCCTACAATGAGCAGTTCTTC. Translated: CASSRTGVSYNEQFF.

V gene TRBV28 combines with J gene TRBJ2-3; TRBD1 matches at 10 bases. The CDR3 runs to 16 residues. V was pared by 4 bases and J by 5 bases, with 9 bases of the junction left unmatched. Germline lookup yields CDR1 MDHEN and CDR2 SYDVKM. The CDR3 DNA reads TGTGCCAGCAGTTCCCCCGGGACAGGGGCCGTAGATACGCAGTATTTT. Its translation is CASSSPGTGAVDTQYF.

V and J are TRBV5-8 and TRBJ2-7; TRBD2 matches 8 bases. Germline CDR1 and CDR2: SGHTS and YDEGEE. Germline trimming cut 3 bases from V and 4 bases from J; bases unmatched to any gene: 6. There are 14 residues in the CDR3. CDR3 protein: CASSSRGGAYEQYF. Written as DNA, the CDR3 is TGTGCCAGCAGCTCCCGGGGGGGGGCATACGAGCAGTACTTC. Supplemented by reference TRBV5-8 and TRBJ2-7, the full variable domain reads EAGVTQSPTHLIKTRGQQATLRCSPISGHTSVYWYQQALGLGLQFLLWYDEGEERNRGNFPPRFSGRQFPNYSSELNVNALELEDSALYLCASSSRGGAYEQYFGPGTRLTVT.

J is TRBJ2-3 and V is TRBV9, with 11 bases fitting TRBD2. This CDR3 is built from 16 residues. Trimming took 7 bases from V and 4 from J; bases not matched to a gene: 11. Germline CDR1 and CDR2: SGDLS and YYNGEE. The CDR3 sequence is CASGGTGTSGSDTQYF. In DNA, the CDR3 is TGTGCCAGCGGCGGGACCGGGACTAGCGGCTCAGATACGCAGTATTTT. Looking up the rest from reference TRBV9 and TRBJ2-3 gives the full variable domain: DSGVTQTPKHLITATGQRVTLRCSPRSGDLSVYWYQQSLDQGLQFLIQYYNGEERAKGNILERFSAQQFPDLHSELNLSSLELGDSALYFCASGGTGTSGSDTQYFGPGTRLTVL.